This note documents a single T cell receptor (beta chain) sequence. What this receptor recognizes is not known. No much larger clonotype is one base removed from it; base qualities were not supplied. V is clipped by 1 base and J by 6 bases, and the sequence between their germline boundaries is 10 bases long. There are 15 amino acids in the CDR3, from cysteine to phenylalanine inclusive. CDR3 DNA is the only sequence kept; it has 45 bases, read in frame from the first base. The germline V gene provides CDR1 SGHVS and CDR2 FNYEAQ. The data are from a study of identifying expanded T cells in peripheral blood (dated by TCRdb to about 2019). Notes on the research overall: Four technical replicates, made by sequencing separate aliquots from the same pool of genomic DNA, were compared pairwise.

Study-wide findings and limitations: The binomial model flagged about 1.2 differentially abundant clones between technical replicates, compared with about 17 over approximately two weeks and 19 over about four weeks. Across all healthy donors, variance in clone template counts between approximately two-week samples was found to increase significantly with total template count. The beta-binomial model significantly reduced the number of clones called differentially abundant and the false-positive rate across all healthy-donor time intervals. The authors expected that biological variance in healthy repertoires might rise further over much longer intervals, such as months to years.

TCRbeta CDR3 regions were profiled by bias-controlled multiplex PCR amplification of genomic DNA with the immunoSEQ Assay. From the authors' description of their analysis: The absolute abundance of each unique TCRbeta CDR3 region was quantified after sequences were collapsed and filtered. Two models were used to test differential abundance: a binomial model (Fisher-equivalent) and a beta-binomial model that adds time-dependent variance fitted from healthy donors. Clones with fewer than 5 combined templates were excluded, and clones with Benjamini-Hochberg FDR below 0.01 were called differentially abundant. Using the form v = (b*log(k)+a)^2, the beta-binomial variance was modeled as a function of the total template count across the two samples. TCRdb re-hosts the immuneACCESS table, in-frame sequences only. Its copies lack some clones; in the studies checked, an unresolved V gene accounts for under half of them, and the cause for the rest is not known. V and J calls and clone size come straight from that table; D and trimming were deduced from the DNA. The sample table holds 91,000 or so clones, of which more than 70% were seen once. The ten largest clones represent 3.5% to 5% of the sample.

During the collection period, no infections or other immune events were recorded for the healthy donors. Blood repertoires from healthy donors were used as a training cohort for calibrating time-dependent variance in a beta-binomial model of differential abundance of T-cell clones. The training cohort was composed of 10 or so healthy donors, 3 female and 7 male. Donor ages ranged from about 29 to 65 years, with an average of about 41 years. Whole blood, obtained from a commercial supplier, was collected from each healthy donor at three time points spaced approximately two weeks apart. Genomic DNA was extracted from unsorted whole blood for immunosequencing.

The clonotype originates from a person aged 18 to 70 in good health. The sample was blood. Recombination connected TRBV7-6 to TRBJ1-6, with no reliable assignment of the D segment. Here the CDR3 is given as CASSLDLGSNSPLHF. The sequenced DNA is TGTGCCAGCAGCTTAGACTTGGGCAGTAATTCACCCCTCCACTTT. Supplemented by the reference TRBV7-6 and TRBJ1-6 proteins around the CDR3, the complete variable domain is GAGVSQSPRYKVTKRGQDVALRCDPISGHVSLYWYRQALGQGPEFLTYFNYEAQQDKSGLPNDRFSAERPEGSISTLTIQRTEQRDSAMYRCASSLDLGSNSPLHFGNGTRLTVT.